Below, 29 T cell receptor beta chains from the same sample are listed, as sequenced in a study of T cell responses to AZD1222 COVID-19 vaccine. Assay used: immunoSEQ multiplex PCR; TCRdb lists only in-frame clones, some missing. Among 90,000 to 120,000 clones, 75% to 90% were seen once, and the ten largest hold 3.5% to 5%. The sequenced sample was peripheral blood, obtained on day 0 of AZD1222 vaccination. Every receptor here comes from an adult in good health.

The chain recombines TRBV9 with TRBJ1-3; D ambiguous. The CDR3 loop spans 15 amino acids. Germline values: CDR1 SGDLS, CDR2 YYNGEE. Trimming removed 3 bases from V and 0 bases from J, with 10 bases in between. Here the CDR3 DNA reads TGTGCCAGCAGCGACCCTGGGAGCTCTGGAAACACCATATATTTT. This translates into CASSDPGSSGNTIYF. Full variable domain (rest looked up from reference TRBV9 and TRBJ1-3): DSGVTQTPKHLITATGQRVTLRCSPRSGDLSVYWYQQSLDQGLQFLIQYYNGEERAKGNILERFSAQQFPDLHSELNLSSLELGDSALYFCASSDPGSSGNTIYFGEGSWLTVV.

The CDR3 nucleotides read TGTGCCAGCGGTTTTAGCGGTCCCTACGAGCAGTACTTC. Translated: CASGFSGPYEQYF. This chain links TRBV3-1 (or the pseudogene TRBV3-2) with TRBJ2-7; D perhaps matches TRBD2 (6 bases). This CDR3 region has 13 residues. Trimming took 8 bases from V and 2 from J, leaving 13 bases between them. CDR1 and CDR2 (germline): LGHDT, YNNKEL (reference sequence).

J is TRBJ2-3 and V is TRBV7-2; unclear D gene. This CDR3 contains 15 residues. The V and J ends lost 5 bases and 1 base respectively, with 13 bases between them. Germline V gives CDR1 SGHTA, CDR2 FQGNSA. The CDR3 DNA is TGTGCCAGCAGCGCCCGGTCCCGGGGCACAGATACGCAGTATTTT. Translation gives CASSARSRGTDTQYF.

The V call is TRBV6-2 or TRBV6-3, the J call TRBJ2-7; D is unclear. CDR1 is MNHEY and CDR2 is SVGEGT in the germline V gene. Trimming removed 4 bases from V and 6 bases from J, with 7 bases in between. The CDR3 extends over 11 amino acids. CDR3 nucleotide sequence: TGTGCCAGCAGTTTCTCGGGCGAGCAGTACTTC. Its protein product is CASSFSGEQYF.

V usage is TRBV7-9 and J usage is TRBJ2-2; 12 bases map to TRBD2. This CDR3 has 18 residues. CDR1 and CDR2 (germline): SEHNR, FQNEAQ (reference sequence). V lost 5 bases and J lost 5; bases outside the gene matches: 12. In DNA, the CDR3 is TGTGCCAGCAGCCCCGGTGGGACTAGCGGGCCACCAACCGGGGAGCTGTTTTTT. This encodes CASSPGGTSGPPTGELFF.

This sequence joins TRBV19 and TRBJ2-5; 10 bases align to TRBD1. Trimming took 6 bases from V and 4 from J; bases not matched to a gene: 8. The CDR3 extends over 15 amino acids. CDR1 and CDR2 (germline): LNHDA, SQIVND (reference sequence). The CDR3 loop reads CASRSGQGRGETQYF. The CDR3 DNA sequence: TGTGCCAGTAGGTCGGGACAGGGGAGAGGAGAGACCCAGTACTTC.

This clone came up once. The V gene is TRBV6-1, the J gene TRBJ1-6; D remains unclear. Trimming left V 2 bases short and J 11 bases short, with 13 bases between. The CDR3 covers 14 residues. Germline V CDR1 and CDR2: MNHNS, SASEGT. CDR3 sequence: CASSELEGHAPLHF. Here the CDR3 DNA reads TGTGCCAGCAGTGAATTGGAGGGTCACGCACCCCTCCACTTT.

The chain employs TRBV11-2 and TRBJ1-2, with D unclear. Trimming took off 1 base at V and 4 bases at J, with 13 bases between the two ends. The CDR3 contains 15 residues. The germline V gene encodes CDR1 SGHAT and CDR2 FQNNGV. CDR3 residues: CASSLAPSHSYGYTF. The CDR3 nucleotides read TGTGCCAGCAGCTTAGCCCCCAGTCACTCCTATGGCTACACCTTC.

This chain uses TRBV28 with TRBJ2-7; 9 nucleotides align to TRBD1. V lost 6 bases and J lost 3; bases outside the gene matches: 15. Germline V gives CDR1 MDHEN, CDR2 SYDVKM. This CDR3 region has 17 residues. CDR3 sequence: CASSPGDRVVFLYEQYF. The DNA of the CDR3 is TGTGCCAGCAGCCCGGGGGACAGGGTGGTATTCCTCTACGAGCAGTACTTC. Combining the CDR3 with reference TRBV28 and TRBJ2-7 gives the whole variable domain DVKVTQSSRYLVKRTGEKVFLECVQDMDHENMFWYRQDPGLGLRLIYFSYDVKMKEKGDIPEGYSVSREKKERFSLILESASTNQTSMYLCASSPGDRVVFLYEQYFGPGTRLTVT.

The V and J genes are TRBV6-5 and TRBJ2-1; D gene unclear. The CDR3 contains 13 residues. From germline, CDR1 is MNHEY and CDR2 SVGAGI. Trimming removed 2 bases from V and 5 bases from J, with 7 bases in between. The CDR3 nucleotides read TGTGCCAGCAGTTACGCCAGCAACAATGAGCAGTTCTTC. Amino acid sequence: CASSYASNNEQFF.

CDR3 sequence (DNA): TGCAGTGCTAGAAGCCAGTATGGCTACACCTTC. It translates to CSARSQYGYTF. V and J are TRBV20-1 and TRBJ1-2; unclear D gene. CDR1 DFQATT and CDR2 SNEGSKA come from the germline V gene (reference sequence). Trimming removed 2 bases from V and 5 bases from J, with 6 bases in between. The CDR3 extends over 11 amino acids.

The chain links TRBV12-5 to TRBJ2-2, with D tentatively TRBD1 (6 bases). Germline V CDR1 and CDR2: LGHNT, FRNRAP. V was pared by 4 bases and J by 6 bases, with 9 bases between. The CDR3 contains 13 residues. DNA for the CDR3: TGTGCTAGTGGTTCCACAGGGCCCGGGGAGCTGTTTTTT. This codes for CASGSTGPGELFF.

The chain links TRBV7-9 to TRBJ1-1; tentatively, D is TRBD1 (6 bases). The CDR3 runs 14 residues. V was trimmed by 6 bases and J by 3 bases, leaving 14 bases between them. Germline V lookup: CDR1 SEHNR, CDR2 FQNEAQ (reference sequence). The CDR3 DNA is TGTGCCAGCAGGACGACAGGAGGCTACACTGAAGCTTTCTTT. Encoded protein: CASRTTGGYTEAFF.

This chain links TRBV7-9 with TRBJ2-1; 8 nucleotides agree with TRBD2. With V trimmed by 6 bases and J by 7 bases, 14 bases remained unmatched. The CDR3 is made up of 16 amino acids. Germline values: CDR1 SEHNR, CDR2 FQNEAQ (reference sequence). The CDR3 DNA follows: TGTGCCAGCAGAAAAAGTGGGACTAGAGGTTTAAATGAGCAGTTCTTC. As protein: CASRKSGTRGLNEQFF.

The gene calls are TRBV11-3 and TRBJ2-5; 7 bases align to TRBD1. This CDR3 has 15 amino acids. The V gene's germline CDR1 is SGHNT and CDR2 YENEEA. After removal of 5 bases from V and 5 bases from J, the junction contained 11 bases not matched to a gene. Written as DNA, the CDR3 is TGTGCCAGCAGCAGATCGGGACAGCGCTCGGAGACCCAGTACTTC. Its protein product is CASSRSGQRSETQYF.

This clone came up a few times. The rearrangement joins TRBV2 to TRBJ1-3; TRBD1 agrees at 12 bases. CDR3 length: 15 residues. V lost 10 bases and J lost 2; bases outside the gene matches: 6. Germline CDR1 SNHLY, CDR2 FYNNEI. The chain's CDR3 is CATGQGALAGNTIYF. The CDR3 coding sequence is TGTGCCACGGGACAGGGGGCGCTCGCTGGAAACACCATATATTTT.

This chain links TRBV7-3 with TRBJ2-3; TRBD2 aligns across 8 bases. The CDR3 covers 15 residues. The V and J ends lost 3 bases and 2 bases, in that order; junction bases with no gene match: 4. Germline CDR1 reads SGHTA; CDR2 reads FQGTGA. The CDR3 coding sequence is TGTGCCAGCAGCTTGCGCGGGAGGAACACAGATACGCAGTATTTT. Residues: CASSLRGRNTDTQYF.

The chain joins TRBV2 to TRBJ1-5; perhaps TRBD1 as D (6 bases). Looked up from germline, CDR1 is SNHLY and CDR2 is FYNNEI. V gave up 4 bases and J gave up 2 bases, with 9 bases separating them. The CDR3 consists of 14 residues. CDR3 sequence: CASSGDNGNQPQHF. Here the CDR3 DNA reads TGTGCCAGCAGTGGGGACAACGGCAATCAGCCCCAGCATTTT.

This rearrangement joins TRBV20-1 to TRBJ2-1; maybe TRBD2 (6 bases). Between the trimmed V and J ends, which lost 5 bases and 4 bases, there was a span of 15 bases. Germline values: CDR1 DFQATT, CDR2 SNEGSKA (reference sequence). This CDR3 is built from 14 residues. The CDR3 reads CSAGDIGTYNEQFF. The CDR3 DNA follows: TGCAGTGCTGGTGACATCGGGACTTACAATGAGCAGTTCTTC.

The gene calls are TRBV4-1 and TRBJ1-5, with D perhaps matching TRBD1 (6 bases). Germline V gene sequence: CDR1 MGHRA, CDR2 YSYEKL. Trimming removed 4 bases at V and 2 bases at J, with 15 bases between. The CDR3 length is 16 residues. The CDR3 reads CASSPLLRGGNQPQHF. The CDR3 region has the DNA TGCGCCAGCAGCCCCCTTTTAAGGGGGGGCAATCAGCCCCAGCATTTT.

The chain employs TRBV11-2 and TRBJ1-1, with D unclear. Between the trimmed V and J ends, which lost 4 bases and 2 bases, there was a span of 14 bases. The CDR3 covers 15 residues. Per germline, CDR1 SGHAT and CDR2 FQNNGV. The CDR3 sequence is CASSYSRGVNTEAFF. The DNA for the CDR3 is TGTGCCAGCAGCTACAGTCGGGGTGTCAACACTGAAGCTTTCTTT.

The V and J genes are TRBV6-4 and TRBJ1-4; TRBD1 matches at 10 bases. CDR1 and CDR2 from the germline V gene are MRHNA and SNTAGT. J lost 2 bases, V lost 6 bases, and 3 bases had no gene match. The CDR3 has 15 residues. Here the CDR3 DNA reads TGTGCCAGCAGACCGGGACAGGGGACTAATGAAAAACTGTTTTTT. This sequence encodes CASRPGQGTNEKLFF.

This clone has just a few counts. This chain links TRBV9 with TRBJ1-1; TRBD1 agrees at 8 bases. CDR1 and CDR2 (germline): SGDLS, YYNGEE. The ends lost 3 bases at V and 7 bases at J; junction bases unmatched: 5. The CDR3 sequence is 13 residues long. CDR3 residues: CASSAQTGVEAFF. As DNA, the CDR3 is TGTGCCAGCAGCGCACAGACAGGGGTTGAAGCTTTCTTT.

This sequence joins TRBV4-3 and TRBJ1-5, with D uncertain. V was shortened by 0 bases and J by 6 bases, with 6 bases between the two germline ends. Germline CDR1 is LGHNA and CDR2 is YSLEER. The CDR3 contains 13 residues. Written as DNA, the CDR3 is TGCGCCAGCAGCCAAGACACCCGTCAGCCCCAGCATTTT. This codes for CASSQDTRQPQHF.

This chain joins TRBV7-7 and TRBJ2-1; 14 bases line up with TRBD2. J lost 7 bases, V lost 5 bases, and 4 bases had no gene match. The CDR3 has 15 residues. Germline V gene sequence: CDR1 SSHAT, CDR2 FNYEAQ (reference sequence). CDR3 amino acids: CASSVGLAGGNEQFF. CDR3 DNA: TGTGCCAGCAGCGTAGGACTAGCGGGGGGTAATGAGCAGTTCTTC.

About this clone: Other DNA sequences from this sample encode an identical CDR3 as well. The V call is TRBV24-1, the J call TRBJ2-1, with 8 bases lining up with TRBD1. The V gene's germline CDR1 is KGHDR and CDR2 SFDVKD. Losses at the gene ends were 4 bases for V and 4 bases for J; bases not matched to a gene: 8. The CDR3 covers 16 residues. The CDR3 protein is CATSDPGQGYYNEQFF. The CDR3 bases are TGTGCCACCAGTGACCCCGGACAGGGTTATTACAATGAGCAGTTCTTC.

The chain employs TRBV11-2 and TRBJ1-6; 7 bases match TRBD1. Germline trimming cut 5 bases from V and 6 bases from J; bases unmatched to any gene: 16. Germline V CDR1 and CDR2: SGHAT, FQNNGV. CDR3 size: 18 residues. The CDR3 loop is CASSTRQGALSFNSPLHF. In DNA form, the CDR3 reads TGTGCCAGCAGCACAAGACAGGGAGCTCTTAGTTTTAATTCACCCCTCCACTTT.

The CDR3 spells CSVEEESLAGTYEQYF. CDR3 bases: TGCAGCGTTGAAGAGGAGTCCCTAGCGGGAACCTACGAGCAGTACTTC. This rearrangement joins TRBV29-1 to TRBJ2-7, with 9 positions matching TRBD2. Per germline, CDR1 SQVTM and CDR2 ANQGSEA. The CDR3 length is 16 residues. Trimming took 0 bases from V and 2 from J; bases not matched to a gene: 8.

V and J are TRBV6-5 and TRBJ1-1; no definite D call. Germline lookup yields CDR1 MNHEY and CDR2 SVGAGI. The CDR3 runs 15 residues. V lost 8 bases, J lost 0 bases, and 16 bases lay in between. CDR3 loop: CASAPTRAMNTEAFF. In nucleotides, the CDR3 is TGTGCCAGCGCCCCTACTAGGGCCATGAACACTGAAGCTTTCTTT.